This note documents a single T cell receptor (beta chain) sequence. Antigen unknown. CDR1 LNHDA and CDR2 SQIVND come from the germline V gene (reference sequence). The V segment lost 2 bases and the J segment 5 bases; nucleotides outside the gene matches: 5. The CDR3 spans 15 residues. Unique molecular identifiers were used in preparing the TCRbeta library. MiXCR, run by TCRdb on the PCR reads, gives a single entry per CDR3 protein. The data show more than 400,000 distinct CDR3 sequences, 43% seen once. This sample is part of a study of T-cell reconstitution after alpha-beta-depleted transplantation in children. General study points: Some patients owed their high day-60 TCRbeta diversity to surviving recipient T cells and thymic progenitors. The authors attributed T-cell counts and diversity one year after transplant mostly to newly produced T cells. Approximately two months post-transplant, alpha-beta T cells reportedly originated from several hundred expanded graft clones.

The sequencing used PBMCs, collected before TCRalphabeta/CD19-depleted stem cell transplant. V usage is TRBV19 and J usage is TRBJ2-1, with 8 bases fitting TRBD1. This TCR came from a girl aged 2-10 years with aplastic anemia, due to receive a stem cell transplant. CDR3 nucleotide sequence: TGTGCCAGTAGTATATGGCAGGGGGCGAACAATGAGCAGTTCTTC. This gives the protein CASSIWQGANNEQFF.